The 5 T cell receptor beta chains below all came from one sample that was sequenced in a study of tumor and adjacent non-tumor tissue in lung cancer. This sample's RNA came from whole unsorted tissue. This non-tumor lung sample came from over 3 cm beyond the tumor edge. TCRbeta libraries were built with three rounds of nested PCR, modified from ARM-PCR. One entry per CDR3 protein results from TCRdb running MiXCR on the multiplex PCR reads. The sample includes some 100,000 distinct CDR3 sequences, about 65% of them seen just once. Sequencing was carried out using distant non-tumor lung tissue. The receptors here all came from a man aged 60-69 years with non-small cell lung cancer.

V usage is TRBV6-6 and J usage is TRBJ1-2; 9 positions agree with TRBD1. This CDR3 has 14 residues. J lost 9 bases, V lost 7 bases, and 12 bases had no gene match. From germline, CDR1 is MNHNY and CDR2 SVGAGI (reference sequence). The CDR3 reads CASNTGGAFSRYTF. The CDR3 nucleotides are TGTGCCAGCAATACAGGGGGCGCTTTTTCTCGCTACACCTTC.

In the case of this clonotype: It may be a read error: a sequence one base away is much more abundant. This chain uses TRBV6-5 with TRBJ2-2; D might be TRBD1 or TRBD2, each matching 5 bases. This CDR3 has 14 residues. Germline V gene data show CDR1 as MNHEY and CDR2 as SVGAGI. The CDR3 DNA sequence: TGTACCAGCAGTTACTTTGGGGGTACCGGGGAGCTGTTTTTT. Its translation: CTSSYFGGTGELFF.

CDR3 nucleotides: TGTGCCAGCAGACAGAGACAGAATCATTCACCCCTCCACTTT. Protein product: CASRQRQNHSPLHF. The rearrangement joins TRBV6-5 to TRBJ1-6; D may be TRBD1 (5 bases). The V gene lost 6 bases and the J gene lost 8 bases, with 14 bases spanning the gap. Germline CDR1 reads MNHEY; CDR2 reads SVGAGI. The CDR3 sequence is 14 residues long.

As regards this clonotype: An end of the junction does not agree with germline; a read error may underlie this. The CDR3 region is CSVEGTLDSYNEQLF. In DNA form, the CDR3 reads TGCAGCGTTGAAGGGACACTGGACTCCTACAATGAGCAGCTCTTC. The V call is TRBV29-1, the J call TRBJ2-1; perhaps D is TRBD1 or TRBD2 (5 bases each). This CDR3 comprises 15 residues. CDR1 and CDR2 from the germline V gene are SQVTM and ANQGSEA.

This clonotype was picked up a small number of times. A much more abundant neighbour one base away suggests this may be a read error. The chain combines TRBV12-3 or TRBV12-4 with TRBJ2-3, with 7 bases that match TRBD2. The CDR3 runs 13 residues. The ends lost 10 bases at V and 7 bases at J; junction bases unmatched: 11. The CDR3 nucleotides are TGTGCCAACAGCGGGGCAGGGAAACATACGCAGTATTTT. Protein sequence: CANSGAGKHTQYF.